This TCR beta chain stems from a study of blood T cell repertoires in COVID-19. The assay was immunoSEQ multiplex PCR, and TCRdb's table has in-frame clones only and misses some. The table records 280,000 or so clones, 87% of them present only once. The CDR3 spans 14 residues. CDR1 and CDR2 (germline): GTSNPN, SVGIG (reference sequence). Unmatched junction bases numbered 5, after V lost 2 bases and J lost 1 base. This TCR derives from a woman between 40 and 50 years old who had recovered from COVID-19. The rearrangement links TRBV30 to TRBJ2-7; 7 nucleotides match TRBD2. Sequencing input: PBMCs or T cells enriched from blood (not recorded which). CDR3 residues: CAWSSWGGSYEQYF. DNA for the CDR3: TGTGCCTGGAGTAGCTGGGGGGGGTCCTACGAGCAGTACTTC.